This TCR beta chain originates from a study of identical twins (dated by TCRdb to about 2016). For the wider study: To test whether fetal clonotypes persist, the study used deep sequencing on TCR alpha and beta repertoires from monozygotic twins, unrelated adults of various ages, and cord blood. Replicate twin experiments were performed at different times using different library preparation protocols to rule out contamination.

Every donor was a healthy Caucasian. The twin cohort consisted of three pairs of female monozygotic twins, all aged about 18 to 29 years. Miltenyi CD45RO+ enrichment and human naive T-cell isolation kits were used to isolate memory (CD45RO+) and naive T cells from PBMC. For CDR1 and CDR2, the germline V gene lists MNHEY and SVGEGT. The CDR3 measures 12 amino acids from cysteine to phenylalanine. Just CDR3 DNA is preserved here, 36 bases in frame from base 1. The junction carries 12 bases between V and J, which are trimmed by 6 bases and 9 bases respectively. The table lists this clonotype with a few counts. There is no known antigen for this receptor. No much larger clone is present one base from it, and per-base qualities are unavailable. Overall study outcomes, separate from this receptor: Fewer insertions were carried by abundant cord blood beta clonotypes, a similar but weaker trend appeared in young adult naive repertoires, and no such trend appeared in memory repertoires. Compared with coincidental sharing between unrelated individuals, an excess of low generation-probability sequences was observed among out-of-frame TCR alpha sequences shared between twins. Invariant T cells such as MAIT and iNKT could partly confound zero-insertion analyses, although diverse VJ usage argued against such confounding for most clonotypes. Because the same donors could not be followed over many years, conclusions were based on cross-sectional statistical analysis. The excess sharing between twins in beta out-of-frame sequences was weaker because fewer shared sequences reduced the signal-to-noise ratio. In monozygotic twins, out-of-frame TCR alpha sharing was systematically underestimated by recombination models, although the models agreed with sharing between unrelated individuals.

Libraries were made using 5' RACE. Sequencing took place on an Illumina HiSeq 2000. A universal primer binding site was introduced by template switching, and a unique molecular identifier was present in the final cDNA, enabling accurate counting of TCR cDNA molecules. First-strand cDNA for TCR alpha and beta chains was synthesized from specific primers in the conserved constant-segment region. Each cDNA library was double barcoded, with a SMART-Mk sample barcode plus Illumina barcodes, to control for contamination. TruSeq adapter sequences along with Illumina sample barcodes were introduced in two successive PCR steps. The Illumina HiSeq platform was used with custom primers to sequence TCR alpha and beta cDNA libraries. Per the source publication's procedure: MiGEC was used to process raw reads and extract unique molecular identifiers, and MiXCR was used to find CDR3 positions. For each individual, recombination models were inferred using an EM algorithm with the repgenHMM and IGoR tools. Shared clonotypes were analyzed with the tcR package in R, and sharing was normalized by the product of cloneset sizes. Out-of-frame nonproductive sequences were analyzed to study raw recombination free of thymic and clonal selection effects. The public reads were quality trimmed at Q25 with fastp and then assembled into clones with MiXCR by TCRdb, keeping productive beta chains. Each entry merges the rows of one CDR3 protein and shows their most common DNA and genes. TCRdb's processing, not the authors' own work, is the source of the V and J calls. In all, the sample holds hundreds of thousands of distinct CDR3 sequences, and less than 8% of those were seen once. In total, the top ten clones hold around 1.8% of the sample.

These data were also filed under a second study, of yellow fever vaccine responses in identical twins. As described in the second report: The T cell response to vaccination in identical twins was reported by the authors to appear partly convergent and partly personalized. Focusing on identical twins, the study followed the T cell clones that responded to the vaccine, and did so with precision.

The clonotype originates from a woman aged 18 to 35 in good health. The rearrangement combines TRBV6-2 or TRBV6-3 with TRBJ2-1; the D gene remains uncertain. Sequences were obtained from memory (CD45RO+) T cells sorted from blood. The label giving this sample's cell subset or site can be read as: CD45RO+ enriched T cells. Here the CDR3 is given as CASSRAMREQFF. The nucleotide sequence is TGTGCCAGCAGCAGAGCTATGCGTGAGCAGTTCTTC.